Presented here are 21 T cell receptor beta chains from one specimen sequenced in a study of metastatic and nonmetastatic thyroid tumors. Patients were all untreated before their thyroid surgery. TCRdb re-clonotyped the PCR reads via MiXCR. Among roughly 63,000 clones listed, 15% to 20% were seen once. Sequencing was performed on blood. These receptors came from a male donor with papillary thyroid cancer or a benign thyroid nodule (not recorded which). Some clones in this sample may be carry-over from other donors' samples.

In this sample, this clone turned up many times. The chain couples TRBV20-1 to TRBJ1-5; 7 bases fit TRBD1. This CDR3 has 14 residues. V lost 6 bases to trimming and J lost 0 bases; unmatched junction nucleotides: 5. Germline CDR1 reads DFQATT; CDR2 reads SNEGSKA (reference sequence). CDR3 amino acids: CSAGTATSNQPQHF. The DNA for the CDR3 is TGCAGTGCCGGGACAGCAACTAGCAATCAGCCCCAGCATTTT.

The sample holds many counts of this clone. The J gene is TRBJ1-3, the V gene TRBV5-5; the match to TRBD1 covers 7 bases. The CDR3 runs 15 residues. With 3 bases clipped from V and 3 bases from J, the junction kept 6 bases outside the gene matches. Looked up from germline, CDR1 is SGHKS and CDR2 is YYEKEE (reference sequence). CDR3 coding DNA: TGTGCCAGCAGCTCTACAGGGGCCGGTGGAAACACCATATATTTT. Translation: CASSSTGAGGNTIYF.

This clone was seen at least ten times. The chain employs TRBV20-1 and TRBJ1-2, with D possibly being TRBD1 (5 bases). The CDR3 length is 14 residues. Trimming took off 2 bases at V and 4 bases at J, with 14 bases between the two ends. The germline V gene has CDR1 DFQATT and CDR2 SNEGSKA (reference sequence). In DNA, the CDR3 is TGCAGTGCTAGATCTTCCGGGACGGGCTATGGCTACACCTTC. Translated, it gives CSARSSGTGYGYTF.

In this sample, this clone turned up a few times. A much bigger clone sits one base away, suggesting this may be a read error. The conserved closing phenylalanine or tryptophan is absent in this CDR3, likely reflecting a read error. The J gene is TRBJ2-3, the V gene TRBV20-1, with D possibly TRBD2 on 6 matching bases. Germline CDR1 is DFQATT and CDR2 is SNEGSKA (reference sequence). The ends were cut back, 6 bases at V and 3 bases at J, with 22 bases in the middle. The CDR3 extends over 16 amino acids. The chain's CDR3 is CSAHRDSRGETDTQYL. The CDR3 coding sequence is TGCAGTGCACATCGGGACTCCCGAGGGGAGACAGATACGCAGTATCTT.

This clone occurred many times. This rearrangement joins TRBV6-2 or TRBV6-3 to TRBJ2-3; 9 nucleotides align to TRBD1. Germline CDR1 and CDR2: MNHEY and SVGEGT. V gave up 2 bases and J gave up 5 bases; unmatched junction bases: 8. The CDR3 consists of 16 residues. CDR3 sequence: CASSYLQDRGIDTQYF. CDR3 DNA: TGTGCCAGCAGTTACCTTCAGGACAGGGGAATAGATACGCAGTATTTT.

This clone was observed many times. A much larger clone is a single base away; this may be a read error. Here the CDR3 DNA reads TGTGCCAGCAGCTATAGGGGGGTAGCTAACTATGACTACACCTTC. It yields the protein CASSYRGVANYDYTF. This chain links TRBV28 with TRBJ1-2; D perhaps matches TRBD1 (6 bases). Germline CDR1 is MDHEN and CDR2 is SYDVKM. The CDR3 consists of 15 residues.

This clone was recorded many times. The CDR3 spells CASSVTSTGELFF. CDR3 sequence (DNA): TGTGCCAGCAGCGTCACAAGCACCGGGGAGCTGTTTTTT. This rearrangement joins TRBV9 to TRBJ2-2; D remains ambiguous. CDR3 length: 13 amino acids. V shed 2 bases and J shed 4 bases, with 6 bases lying between them. Germline V CDR1 and CDR2: SGDLS, YYNGEE. Looking up the rest from reference TRBV9 and TRBJ2-2 gives the full variable domain: DSGVTQTPKHLITATGQRVTLRCSPRSGDLSVYWYQQSLDQGLQFLIQYYNGEERAKGNILERFSAQQFPDLHSELNLSSLELGDSALYFCASSVTSTGELFFGEGSRLTVL.

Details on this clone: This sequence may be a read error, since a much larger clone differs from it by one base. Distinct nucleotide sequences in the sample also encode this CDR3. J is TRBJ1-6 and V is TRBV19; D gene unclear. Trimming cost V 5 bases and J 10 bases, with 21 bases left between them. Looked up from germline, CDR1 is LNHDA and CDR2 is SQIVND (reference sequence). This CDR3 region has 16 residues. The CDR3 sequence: CASSFTGPPGKSPLHF. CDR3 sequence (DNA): TGTGCCAGTAGTTTTACCGGGCCCCCTGGTAAATCACCCCTCCACTTT. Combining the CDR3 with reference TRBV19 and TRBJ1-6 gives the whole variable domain DGGITQSPKYLFRKEGQNVTLSCEQNLNHDAMYWYRQDPGQGLRLIYYSQIVNDFQKGDIAEGYSVSREKKESFPLTVTSAQKNPTAFYLCASSFTGPPGKSPLHFGNGTRLTVT.

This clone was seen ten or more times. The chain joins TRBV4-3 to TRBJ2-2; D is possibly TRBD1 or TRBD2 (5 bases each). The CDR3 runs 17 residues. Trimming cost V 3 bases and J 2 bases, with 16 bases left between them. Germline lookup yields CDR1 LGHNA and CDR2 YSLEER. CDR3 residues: CASSHPKTGLNTGELFF. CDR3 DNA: TGCGCCAGCAGCCATCCTAAAACAGGACTTAACACCGGGGAGCTGTTTTTT.

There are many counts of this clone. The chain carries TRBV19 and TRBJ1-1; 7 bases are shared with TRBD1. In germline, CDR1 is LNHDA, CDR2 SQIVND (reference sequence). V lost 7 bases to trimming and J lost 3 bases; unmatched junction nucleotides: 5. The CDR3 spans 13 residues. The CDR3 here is CASTIQGHTEAFF. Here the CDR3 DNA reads TGTGCCAGTACCATACAGGGGCACACTGAAGCTTTCTTT.

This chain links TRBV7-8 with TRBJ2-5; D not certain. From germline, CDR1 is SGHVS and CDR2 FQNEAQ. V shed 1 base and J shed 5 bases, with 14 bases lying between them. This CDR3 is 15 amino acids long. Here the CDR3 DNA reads TGTGCCAGCAGCTTAGATTTCAACTTCGGGGAGACCCAGTACTTC. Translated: CASSLDFNFGETQYF.

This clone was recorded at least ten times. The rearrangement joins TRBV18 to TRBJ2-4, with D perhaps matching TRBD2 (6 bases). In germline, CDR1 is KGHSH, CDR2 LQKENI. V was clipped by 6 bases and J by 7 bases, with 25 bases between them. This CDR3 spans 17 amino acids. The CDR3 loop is CASSQGLTPLARNIQYF. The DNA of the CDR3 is TGTGCCAGCTCGCAGGGACTTACCCCACTTGCCCGGAACATTCAGTACTTC.

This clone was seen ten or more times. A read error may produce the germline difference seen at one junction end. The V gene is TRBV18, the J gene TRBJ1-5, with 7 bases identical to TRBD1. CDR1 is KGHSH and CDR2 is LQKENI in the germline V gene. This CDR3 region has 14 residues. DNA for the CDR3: TGTGCCAGCTCACGACAGGGTGAGAATCGGCCCCAGCATTTT. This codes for CASSRQGENRPQHF. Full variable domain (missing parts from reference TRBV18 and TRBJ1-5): NAGVMQNPRHLVRRRGQEARLRCSPMKGHSHVYWYRQLPEEGLKFMVYLQKENIIDESGMPKERFSAEFPKEGPSILRIQQVVRGDSAAYFCASSRQGENRPQHFGDGTRLSIL.

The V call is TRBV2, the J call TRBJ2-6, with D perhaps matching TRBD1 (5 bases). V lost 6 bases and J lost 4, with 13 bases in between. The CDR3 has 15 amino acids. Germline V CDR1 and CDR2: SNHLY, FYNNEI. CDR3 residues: CASSSQGAGANVLTF. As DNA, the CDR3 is TGTGCCAGCAGCTCGCAGGGTGCCGGGGCCAACGTCCTGACTTTC.

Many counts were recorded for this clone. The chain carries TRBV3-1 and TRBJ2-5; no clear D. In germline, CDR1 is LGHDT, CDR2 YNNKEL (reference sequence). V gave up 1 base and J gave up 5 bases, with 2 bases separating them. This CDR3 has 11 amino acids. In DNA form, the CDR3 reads TGTGCCAGCAGCCAAGTGGAGACCCAGTACTTC. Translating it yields CASSQVETQYF.

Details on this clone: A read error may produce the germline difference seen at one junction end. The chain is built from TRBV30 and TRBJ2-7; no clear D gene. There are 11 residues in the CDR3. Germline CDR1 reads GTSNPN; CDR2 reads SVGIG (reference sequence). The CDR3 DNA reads TGTGCCTGGAGTATTGGCGCCGAGCAGTATTTC. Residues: CAWSIGAEQYF.

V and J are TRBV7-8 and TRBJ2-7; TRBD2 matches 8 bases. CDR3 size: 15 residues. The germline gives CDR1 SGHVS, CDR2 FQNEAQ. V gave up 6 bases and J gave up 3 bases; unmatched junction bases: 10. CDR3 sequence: CASRTQRGTGYEQYF. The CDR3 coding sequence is TGTGCCAGCAGAACCCAGCGGGGGACGGGCTACGAGCAGTACTTC.

For the CDR3, the DNA is TGTGCCTTGCATAGGGCTCCTTCACCCCTCCACTTT. Protein sequence: CALHRAPSPLHF. This chain links TRBV30 with TRBJ1-6; D remains unclear. The CDR3 is 12 residues long. CDR1 is GTSNPN, CDR2 SVGIG, per germline (reference sequence). Trimming stripped 7 bases from V and 9 bases from J, with 13 bases between.

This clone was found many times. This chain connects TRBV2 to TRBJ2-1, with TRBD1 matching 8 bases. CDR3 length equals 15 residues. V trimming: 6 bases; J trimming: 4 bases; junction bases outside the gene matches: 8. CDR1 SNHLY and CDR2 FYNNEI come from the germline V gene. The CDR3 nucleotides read TGTGCCAGCAGCAAGGACAGGGCTCTATACAATGAGCAGTTCTTC. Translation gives CASSKDRALYNEQFF.

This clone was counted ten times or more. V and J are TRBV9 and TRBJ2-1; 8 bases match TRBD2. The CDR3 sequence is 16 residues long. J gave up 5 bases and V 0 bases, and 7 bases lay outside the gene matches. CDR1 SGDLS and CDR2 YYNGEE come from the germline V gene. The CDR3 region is CASSVAPTSGDNEQFF. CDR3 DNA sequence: TGTGCCAGCAGCGTAGCTCCAACTAGCGGAGACAATGAGCAGTTCTTC. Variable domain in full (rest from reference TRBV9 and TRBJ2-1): DSGVTQTPKHLITATGQRVTLRCSPRSGDLSVYWYQQSLDQGLQFLIQYYNGEERAKGNILERFSAQQFPDLHSELNLSSLELGDSALYFCASSVAPTSGDNEQFFGPGTRLTVL.

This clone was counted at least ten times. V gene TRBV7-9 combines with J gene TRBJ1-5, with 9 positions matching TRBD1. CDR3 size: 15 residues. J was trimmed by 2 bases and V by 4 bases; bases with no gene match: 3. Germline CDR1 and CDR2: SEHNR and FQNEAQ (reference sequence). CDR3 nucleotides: TGTGCCAGCAGCTCAACAGGGGGCGGCAATCAGCCCCAGCATTTT. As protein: CASSSTGGGNQPQHF.